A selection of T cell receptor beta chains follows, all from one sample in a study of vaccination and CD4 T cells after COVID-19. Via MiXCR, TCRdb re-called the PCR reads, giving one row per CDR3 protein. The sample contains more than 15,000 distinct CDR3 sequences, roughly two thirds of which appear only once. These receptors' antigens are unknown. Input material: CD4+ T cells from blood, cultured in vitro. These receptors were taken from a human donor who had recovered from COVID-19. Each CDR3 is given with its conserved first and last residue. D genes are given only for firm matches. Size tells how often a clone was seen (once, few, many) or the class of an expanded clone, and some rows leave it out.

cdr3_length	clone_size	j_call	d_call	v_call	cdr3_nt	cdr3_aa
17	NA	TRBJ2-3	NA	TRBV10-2	TGCGCCAGCAGTGTAACCGGTCTAACCTCTAGCACAGATACGCAGTATTTT	CASSVTGLTSSTDTQYF
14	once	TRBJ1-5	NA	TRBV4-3	TGCGCCAGCAGCCAAGGGGCATCTAATCAGCCCCAGCATTTT	CASSQGASNQPQHF
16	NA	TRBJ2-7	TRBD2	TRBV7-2	TGTGCCAGCAGCTTAAGCCCAGCGGGAGCCCCCTACGAGCAGTACTTC	CASSLSPAGAPYEQYF
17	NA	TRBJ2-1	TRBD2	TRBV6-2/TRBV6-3	TGTGCCAGCAGTTACCCACCTCTTTCTGCGGGAGGCAATGAGCAGTTCTTC	CASSYPPLSAGGNEQFF
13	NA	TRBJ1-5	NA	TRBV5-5	TGTGCCAGCAGCTTGGGTTACAATCAGCCCCAGCATTTT	CASSLGYNQPQHF
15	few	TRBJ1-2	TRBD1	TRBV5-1	TGCGCCAGCAGCGGGGGGGGACAGCGAGGCTATGGCTACACCTTC	CASSGGGQRGYGYTF
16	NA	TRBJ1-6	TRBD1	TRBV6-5	TGTGCCAGCAGTTCCCCAGACAGGGGGTGGAATTCACCCCTCCACTTT	CASSSPDRGWNSPLHF
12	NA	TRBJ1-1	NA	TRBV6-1	TGTGCCAGCAGCGCTTTCGGACCTGAAGCTTTCTTT	CASSAFGPEAFF
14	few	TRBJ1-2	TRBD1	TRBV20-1	TGCAGTGCTAGGGGGGACAGGATTAGCTATGGCTACACCTTC	CSARGDRISYGYTF
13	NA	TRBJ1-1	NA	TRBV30	TGTGCCTGGAGCTCAGGCGGGAACACTGAAGCTTTCTTT	CAWSSGGNTEAFF
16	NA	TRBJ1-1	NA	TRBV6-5	TGTGCCAGCAGTTTGCGGGGGGGCGGAACGAACACTGAAGCTTTCTTT	CASSLRGGGTNTEAFF
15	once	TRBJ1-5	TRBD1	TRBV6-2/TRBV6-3	TGTGCCAGCAGCGACGGACAGGGAGGCAATCAGCCCCAGCATTTT	CASSDGQGGNQPQHF
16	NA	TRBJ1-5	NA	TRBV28	TGTGCCAGCAGTTTATCGGTAGGATATAGCAATCAGCCCCAGCATTTT	CASSLSVGYSNQPQHF
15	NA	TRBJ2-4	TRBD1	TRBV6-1	TGTGCCAGCAGCGGCGCTCACAGGGGTGGGGACATTCAGTACTTC	CASSGAHRGGDIQYF
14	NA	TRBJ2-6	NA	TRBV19	TGTGCCAGCTCGCAGGGGAGGGGGGCCAACGTCCTGACTTTC	CASSQGRGANVLTF
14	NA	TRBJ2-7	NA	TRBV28	TGTGCCAGCAGCTACGGACGCGATTTTGGCGAGCAGTACTTC	CASSYGRDFGEQYF
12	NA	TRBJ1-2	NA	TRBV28	TGTGCCAGCAGTTTTAGGTCGTATGGCTACACCTTC	CASSFRSYGYTF